The subject of this entry is one T cell receptor (beta chain). What it binds is unknown. These data originate in a study of T cell repertoires in cytomegalovirus infection. Study at large: Both a matching HLA type and CMV infection were indicated by public TCR beta signatures.

Study observations and caveats: Cumulative frequency of public TCR beta families picked out carriers of CMV plus the relevant HLA. HLA-C-restricted CMV clonotypes gave the most frequent clonotype in two of eight donors.

TCRdb re-derived calls from the reads in MiXCR, one entry per CDR3 protein. The sample yields around 530,000 distinct CDR3 sequences, about 17% seen once. The ends were cut back, 1 base at V and 7 bases at J, with 11 bases in the middle. The germline gives CDR1 LGHDT, CDR2 YNNKEL (reference sequence). CDR3 size: 15 residues. V and J are TRBV3-1 and TRBJ1-6; TRBD1 might be the D (5 bases). Sequences were obtained from CD8+ T cells from PBMCs. This sequence was found in a human donor in good health (CMV status not recorded). Some clones in this sample may be carry-over from other donors' samples. The CDR3, as DNA: TGTGCCAGCAGCCAAGCGGGCAGGGCAAATTCACCCCTCCACTTT. This codes for CASSQAGRANSPLHF.